Listed below are T cell receptor beta chains from one sample, sequenced in a study of response to subunit inactivated influenza vaccine. One entry per CDR3 protein, called by TCRdb with MiXCR from the RT-PCR reads. Among about 780,000 distinct CDR3 sequences listed, approximately 17% were seen once. The source material was PBMCs from blood, sampled 5 to 6 days after vaccination. These receptors were taken from a man in his fifties who received an inactivated influenza vaccine. CDR3s include the opening cysteine and the closing phenylalanine or tryptophan. The order of the fields is clone size, CDR3 length, J gene, D gene, V gene, CDR3 protein, CDR3 DNA. A D gene is named only where the DNA matches it firmly. Size tells how often a clone was seen (once, few, many) or the class of an expanded clone, and some rows leave it out.

NA,15,TRBJ2-7,TRBD1,TRBV4-2,CASSQETGDSYEQYF,TGTGCCAGCAGCCAGGAAACAGGGGACTCCTACGAGCAGTACTTC
NA,13,TRBJ1-2,NA,TRBV7-2,CASSWRAEYGYTF,TGTGCCAGCAGCTGGCGTGCCGAATATGGCTACACCTTC
many,17,TRBJ2-7,TRBD1,TRBV12-3/TRBV12-4,CASSPSEDRASSYEQYF,TGTGCCAGCAGTCCGTCAGAAGACAGGGCGAGCTCCTACGAGCAGTACTTC
many,13,TRBJ2-7,NA,TRBV12-3/TRBV12-4,CASSSTVSYEQYF,TGTGCCAGCAGTTCGACAGTCTCCTACGAGCAGTACTTC
few,15,TRBJ2-5,NA,TRBV15,CATSRTPGLPETQYF,TGTGCCACCAGCAGAACCCCGGGGTTGCCAGAGACCCAGTACTTC
many,15,TRBJ2-5,TRBD1,TRBV5-1,CASSLDGDRGQTQYF,TGCGCCAGCAGCTTGGACGGGGACAGGGGACAGACCCAGTACTTC
few,14,TRBJ1-2,NA,TRBV6-2/TRBV6-3,CASSYSSQGGGYTF,TGTGCCAGCAGTTACTCGTCCCAGGGAGGAGGCTACACCTTC
many,15,TRBJ1-4,NA,TRBV20-1,CSARDRGDPNEKLFF,TGCAGTGCTAGAGACAGGGGCGATCCCAATGAAAAACTGTTTTTT
few,17,TRBJ2-7,TRBD2,TRBV6-5,CASSYSFAGGGIYEQYF,TGTGCCAGCAGTTACTCGTTCGCGGGCGGGGGGATCTACGAGCAGTACTTC
few,17,TRBJ2-7,NA,TRBV4-2,CASSHSGTSILTYEQYF,TGTGCCAGCAGCCACTCCGGGACATCTATACTCACCTACGAGCAGTACTTC
NA,12,TRBJ2-1,TRBD2,TRBV5-1,CASSSGGDEQFF,TGCGCCAGCAGCTCGGGGGGGGATGAGCAGTTCTTC
NA,17,TRBJ2-5,NA,TRBV3-1,CASSQEVQAGKKETQYF,TGTGCCAGCAGCCAAGAGGTGCAGGCAGGGAAAAAAGAGACCCAGTACTTC
NA,14,TRBJ2-4,NA,TRBV4-1,CASSQLGAKNIQYF,TGCGCCAGCAGCCAATTGGGAGCCAAAAACATTCAGTACTTC
NA,15,TRBJ2-5,TRBD1,TRBV12-3/TRBV12-4,CASSLAAGGYETQYF,TGTGCCAGCAGTTTAGCGGCAGGGGGTTATGAGACCCAGTACTTC
NA,12,TRBJ2-2,NA,TRBV10-3,CALTGPTGELFF,TGTGCCCTCACGGGCCCCACCGGGGAGCTGTTTTTT
NA,15,TRBJ1-1,NA,TRBV4-3,CASGRAVGGSAEAFF,TGCGCCAGCGGCCGGGCGGTAGGTGGGTCCGCTGAAGCTTTCTTT
NA,16,TRBJ2-6,NA,TRBV11-3,CASSSRSRSGANVLTF,TGTGCCAGCAGCTCTCGTTCCCGCTCTGGGGCCAACGTCCTGACTTTC
many,12,TRBJ2-5,NA,TRBV20-1,CSAFSGQETQYF,TGCAGTGCATTCAGCGGGCAAGAGACCCAGTACTTC
NA,13,TRBJ2-1,NA,TRBV10-3,CAISGVMAAEQFF,TGTGCCATCAGTGGGGTCATGGCAGCTGAGCAGTTCTTC
many,13,TRBJ1-2,NA,TRBV7-9,CASGRAGTYGYTF,TGTGCCAGCGGCCGAGCCGGGACCTATGGCTACACCTTC
few,14,TRBJ2-7,NA,TRBV5-6,CASSLGAESYEQYF,TGTGCCAGCAGCTTGGGTGCAGAGAGCTACGAGCAGTACTTC
NA,14,TRBJ1-2,NA,TRBV28,CASRQVPANYGYTF,TGTGCCAGCAGGCAGGTTCCAGCTAACTATGGCTACACCTTC
few,17,TRBJ2-6,NA,TRBV6-1,CASRLGLTSSGANVLTF,TGTGCCAGCAGATTGGGACTGACAAGCTCTGGGGCCAACGTCCTGACTTTC
few,14,TRBJ1-3,NA,TRBV7-9,CASSLEGVGNTIYF,TGTGCCAGCAGCTTAGAGGGGGTTGGAAACACCATATATTTT
few,12,TRBJ2-4,NA,TRBV6-1,CASSELASIQYF,TGTGCCAGCAGTGAACTAGCAAGCATTCAGTACTTC
few,14,TRBJ1-2,TRBD1,TRBV10-3,CAISADRENYGYTF,TGTGCCATCAGTGCCGACAGGGAGAACTATGGCTACACCTTC
NA,12,TRBJ1-5,NA,TRBV12-3/TRBV12-4,CASSFWAVPSHF,TGTGCCAGCAGTTTTTGGGCGGTTCCTTCCCATTTT
few,15,TRBJ2-1,TRBD2,TRBV6-2/TRBV6-3,CASSQTSGQYNEQFF,TGTGCCAGCAGCCAGACTAGCGGGCAATACAATGAGCAGTTCTTC
NA,16,TRBJ2-7,TRBD1,TRBV15,CATSRVFGTGSYEQYF,TGTGCCACCAGCAGAGTATTTGGGACAGGGTCCTACGAGCAGTACTTC
NA,18,TRBJ1-2,TRBD1,TRBV11-2,CASSLRSPLTGTNYGYTF,TGTGCCAGCAGCTTACGTTCGCCCTTGACAGGGACTAACTATGGCTACACCTTC
NA,16,TRBJ2-1,TRBD2,TRBV7-2,CASSRVGGSSYNEQFF,TGTGCCAGCAGCCGCGTCGGCGGGAGCTCCTACAATGAGCAGTTCTTC
few,15,TRBJ2-1,NA,TRBV5-6,CASSWGQGFSNEQFF,TGTGCCAGCAGTTGGGGGCAGGGATTCTCCAATGAGCAGTTCTTC
few,16,TRBJ1-6,NA,TRBV7-2,CASSLGWGQPYSPLHF,TGTGCCAGCAGCTTAGGGTGGGGCCAACCTTATTCACCCCTCCACTTT
NA,13,TRBJ2-1,NA,TRBV4-1,CASSQVRGDEQFF,TGCGCCAGCAGCCAAGTTAGGGGGGATGAGCAGTTCTTC
NA,15,TRBJ2-6,NA,TRBV4-3,CASSQDNFGANVLTF,TGCGCCAGCAGCCAAGATAACTTTGGGGCCAACGTCCTGACTTTC
few,17,TRBJ2-1,TRBD2,TRBV5-1,CASSPRLAGGLVNEQFF,TGCGCCAGCAGCCCAAGACTAGCGGGGGGCCTAGTGAATGAGCAGTTCTTC
NA,15,TRBJ2-5,NA,TRBV7-2,CASSSAGHFQETQYF,TGTGCCAGCAGCTCCGCCGGACACTTTCAAGAGACCCAGTACTTC
NA,15,TRBJ2-5,TRBD2,TRBV2,CATGELAAYQETQYF,TGTGCCACTGGGGAACTAGCGGCCTACCAAGAGACCCAGTACTTC
NA,12,TRBJ1-1,NA,TRBV3-1,CASSPPKPEAFF,TGTGCCAGCAGCCCCCCGAAGCCTGAAGCTTTCTTT
few,14,TRBJ1-1,NA,TRBV6-2/TRBV6-3,CASSSTPGIGGAFF,TGTGCCAGCAGCTCTACTCCGGGCATCGGGGGAGCTTTCTTT
few,15,TRBJ2-3,TRBD1,TRBV7-9,CASSQWTGSTDTQYF,TGTGCCAGCAGCCAATGGACAGGAAGCACAGATACGCAGTATTTT
few,17,TRBJ2-4,TRBD1,TRBV7-2,CASSQGQGFFRGNIQYF,TGTGCCAGCAGCCAAGGACAGGGTTTCTTTAGGGGAAACATTCAGTACTTC
NA,15,TRBJ1-5,NA,TRBV27,CASSLAGMGNQPQHF,TGTGCCAGCAGTTTGGCAGGGATGGGCAATCAGCCCCAGCATTTT
NA,12,TRBJ2-7,NA,TRBV12-3/TRBV12-4,CASSGPAYEQYF,TGTGCCAGCAGTGGACCAGCCTACGAGCAGTACTTC
few,16,TRBJ2-3,TRBD2,TRBV7-2,CASSLGTSLSTDTQYF,TGTGCCAGCAGCTTAGGGACTAGCCTAAGCACAGATACGCAGTATTTT
few,12,TRBJ1-6,NA,TRBV7-2,CASSRNYSPLHF,TGTGCCAGCAGCAGGAACTATTCACCCCTCCACTTT
NA,15,TRBJ2-1,TRBD1,TRBV29-1,CSGSQGQGFKGEQFF,TGCAGCGGGTCCCAGGGACAGGGGTTTAAAGGAGAGCAGTTCTTC
NA,18,TRBJ2-2,TRBD2,TRBV20-1,CSARKGAGSGGAFGELFF,TGCAGTGCTAGGAAAGGGGCTGGGAGCGGGGGGGCGTTCGGGGAGCTGTTTTTT
few,15,TRBJ2-7,NA,TRBV20-1,CSARERGLPNYEQYF,TGCAGTGCTAGAGAGAGGGGACTGCCTAACTACGAGCAGTACTTC
once,18,TRBJ2-3,TRBD2,TRBV7-6,CASSDGLAGGISTHTQYF,TGTGCCAGCAGCGACGGACTAGCGGGGGGTATCAGCACACATACGCAGTATTTT
few,15,TRBJ2-1,TRBD1,TRBV28,CASSLGQGGGNEQFF,TGTGCCAGCAGTTTGGGACAGGGTGGCGGAAATGAGCAGTTCTTC
few,13,TRBJ2-3,TRBD2,TRBV29-1,CSAGGLATDTQYF,TGCAGCGCCGGCGGACTAGCGACAGATACGCAGTATTTT
few,16,TRBJ2-7,TRBD2,TRBV27,CASRGIAGGKTYEQYF,TGTGCCAGCAGGGGGATAGCGGGAGGGAAAACCTACGAGCAGTACTTC
NA,14,TRBJ1-1,TRBD1,TRBV4-3,CASSPGQAQPEAFF,TGCGCCAGCAGCCCTGGACAGGCCCAGCCTGAAGCTTTCTTT
NA,14,TRBJ2-1,NA,TRBV7-2,CASSLGGAWDEQFF,TGTGCCAGCAGCTTAGGGGGGGCCTGGGATGAGCAGTTCTTC
few,14,TRBJ2-4,TRBD2,TRBV20-1,CSAHRLAGKNIQYF,TGCAGTGCCCATAGACTAGCGGGGAAAAACATTCAGTACTTC
NA,14,TRBJ1-6,NA,TRBV27,CASSSKVPMSPLHF,TGTGCCAGCAGTTCCAAGGTGCCCATGTCACCCCTCCACTTT
few,19,TRBJ2-1,NA,TRBV25-1,CASSDRGTDLGLGADEQFF,TGTGCCAGCAGTGATCGGGGGACGGATCTTGGTCTTGGGGCCGATGAGCAGTTCTTC
many,14,TRBJ1-6,NA,TRBV20-1,CSASGSSYNSPLHF,TGCAGTGCTTCAGGGTCCTCCTATAATTCACCCCTCCACTTT